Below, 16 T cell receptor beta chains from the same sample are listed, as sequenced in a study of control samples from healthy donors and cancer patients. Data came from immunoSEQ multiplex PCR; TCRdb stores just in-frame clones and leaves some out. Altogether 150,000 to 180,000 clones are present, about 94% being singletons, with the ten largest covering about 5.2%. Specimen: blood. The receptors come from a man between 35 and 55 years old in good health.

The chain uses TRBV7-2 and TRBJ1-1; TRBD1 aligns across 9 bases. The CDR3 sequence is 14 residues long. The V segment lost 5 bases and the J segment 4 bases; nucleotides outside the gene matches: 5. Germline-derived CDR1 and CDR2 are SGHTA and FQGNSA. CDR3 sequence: CASSPMDRGTEAFF. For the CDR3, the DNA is TGTGCCAGCAGCCCTATGGACAGGGGCACTGAAGCTTTCTTT.

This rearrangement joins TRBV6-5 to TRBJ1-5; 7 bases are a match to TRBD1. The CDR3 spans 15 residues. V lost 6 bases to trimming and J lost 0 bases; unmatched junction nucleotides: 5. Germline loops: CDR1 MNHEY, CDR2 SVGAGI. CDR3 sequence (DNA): TGTGCCAGCAGCGCAGGGGGAAATAGCAATCAGCCCCAGCATTTT. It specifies CASSAGGNSNQPQHF.

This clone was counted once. The CDR3 DNA sequence: TGCGCCAGCAGTGCCATTGGGACTAGATACAATGAGCAGTTCTTC. Amino acids: CASSAIGTRYNEQFF. V gene TRBV10-2 combines with J gene TRBJ2-1; 8 bases map to TRBD2. V shed 4 bases and J 4 bases; nucleotides not matched to a gene: 6. There are 15 residues in the CDR3. CDR1 and CDR2 from the germline V gene are WSHSY and SAAADI.

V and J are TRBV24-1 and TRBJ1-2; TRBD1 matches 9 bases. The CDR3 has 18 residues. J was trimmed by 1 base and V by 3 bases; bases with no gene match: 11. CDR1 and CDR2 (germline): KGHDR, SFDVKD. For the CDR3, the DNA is TGTGCCACCAGTGATGGTGACAGGGGGACGTTTCTTAACTATGGCTACACCTTC. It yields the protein CATSDGDRGTFLNYGYTF.

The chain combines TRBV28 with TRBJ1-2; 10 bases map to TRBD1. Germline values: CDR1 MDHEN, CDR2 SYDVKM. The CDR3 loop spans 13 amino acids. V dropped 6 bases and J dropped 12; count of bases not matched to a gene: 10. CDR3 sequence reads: CASRWTGGNVDTF. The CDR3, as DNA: TGTGCCAGCAGATGGACAGGGGGGAATGTAGACACCTTC.

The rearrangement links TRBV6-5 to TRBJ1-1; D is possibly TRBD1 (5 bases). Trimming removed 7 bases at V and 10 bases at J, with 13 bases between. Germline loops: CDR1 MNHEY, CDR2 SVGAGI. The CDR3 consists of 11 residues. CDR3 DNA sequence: TGTGCCAGCATTCAGGGAGGTGGAGCTTTCTTT. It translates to CASIQGGGAFF.

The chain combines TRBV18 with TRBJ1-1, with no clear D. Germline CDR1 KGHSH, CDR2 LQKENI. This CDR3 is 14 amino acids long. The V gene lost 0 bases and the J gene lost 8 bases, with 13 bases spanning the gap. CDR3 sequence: CASSPPGNMGEAFF. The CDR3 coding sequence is TGTGCCAGCTCACCACCGGGGAATATGGGGGAAGCTTTCTTT.

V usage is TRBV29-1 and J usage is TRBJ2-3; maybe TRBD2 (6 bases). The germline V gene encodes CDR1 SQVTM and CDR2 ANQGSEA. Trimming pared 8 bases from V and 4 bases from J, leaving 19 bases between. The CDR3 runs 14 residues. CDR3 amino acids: CSHPGLPGADTQYF. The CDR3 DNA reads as TGCAGCCATCCGGGACTCCCGGGGGCAGATACGCAGTATTTT.

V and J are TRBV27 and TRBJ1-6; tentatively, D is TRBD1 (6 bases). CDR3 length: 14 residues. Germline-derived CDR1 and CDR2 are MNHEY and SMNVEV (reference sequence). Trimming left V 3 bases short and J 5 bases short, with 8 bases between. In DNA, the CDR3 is TGTGCCAGCAGTTTTGGACAGCATAATTCACCCCTCCACTTT. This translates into CASSFGQHNSPLHF.

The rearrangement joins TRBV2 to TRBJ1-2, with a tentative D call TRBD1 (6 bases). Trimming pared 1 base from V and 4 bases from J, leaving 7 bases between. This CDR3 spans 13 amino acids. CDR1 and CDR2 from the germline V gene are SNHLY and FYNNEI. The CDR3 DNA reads TGTGCCAGCAGTGAAGACAGGGCCTATGGCTACACCTTC. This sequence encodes CASSEDRAYGYTF.

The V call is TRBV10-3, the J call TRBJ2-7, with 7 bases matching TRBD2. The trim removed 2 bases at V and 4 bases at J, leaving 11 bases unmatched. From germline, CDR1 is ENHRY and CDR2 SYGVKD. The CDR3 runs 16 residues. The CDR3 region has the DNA TGTGCCATCAGTGAGGTCCCTGGGAGGGAACTGTACGAGCAGTACTTC. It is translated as CAISEVPGRELYEQYF.

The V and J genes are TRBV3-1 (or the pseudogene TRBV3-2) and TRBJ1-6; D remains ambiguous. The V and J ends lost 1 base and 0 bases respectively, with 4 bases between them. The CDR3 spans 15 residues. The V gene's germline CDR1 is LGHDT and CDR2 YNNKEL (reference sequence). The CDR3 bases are TGTGCCAGCAGCCAAGGAGGCTCCTATAATTCACCCCTCCACTTT. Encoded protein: CASSQGGSYNSPLHF.

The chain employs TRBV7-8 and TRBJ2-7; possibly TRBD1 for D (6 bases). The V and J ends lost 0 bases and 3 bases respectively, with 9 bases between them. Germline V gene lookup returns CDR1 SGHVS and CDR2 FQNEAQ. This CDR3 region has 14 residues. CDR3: CASSLADSGYEQYF. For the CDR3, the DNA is TGTGCCAGCAGCTTAGCGGACAGTGGCTACGAGCAGTACTTC.

The CDR3 DNA follows: TGTGCCAGCAGTTACATACCGGGACAGCCTTACGAGCAGTACTTC. It is translated as CASSYIPGQPYEQYF. The chain is built from TRBV6-2 or TRBV6-3 and TRBJ2-7, with 7 bases fitting TRBD1. V was pared by 2 bases and J by 4 bases, with 8 bases of the junction left unmatched. The CDR3 covers 15 residues. Germline V lookup: CDR1 MNHEY, CDR2 SVGEGT.

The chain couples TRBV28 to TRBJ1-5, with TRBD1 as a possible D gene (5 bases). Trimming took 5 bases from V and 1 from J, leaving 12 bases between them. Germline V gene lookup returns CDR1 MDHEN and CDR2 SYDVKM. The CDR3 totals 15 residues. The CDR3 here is CASSLPGLSNQPQHF. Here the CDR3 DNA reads TGTGCCAGCAGTCTCCCGGGACTGAGCAATCAGCCCCAGCATTTT.

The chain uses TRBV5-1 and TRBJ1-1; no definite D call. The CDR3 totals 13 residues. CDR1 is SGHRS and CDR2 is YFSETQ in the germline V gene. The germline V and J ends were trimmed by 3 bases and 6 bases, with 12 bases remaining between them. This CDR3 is CASSSPGKAEAFF. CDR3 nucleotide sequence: TGCGCCAGCAGCTCACCGGGGAAGGCTGAAGCTTTCTTT.